The rows below give T cell receptor beta chains drawn from one sample of a study of blood T cell repertoires in COVID-19. The method was immunoSEQ multiplex PCR; TCRdb's version includes in-frame clones alone and lacks a portion of them. The sample shows under 75,000 clones, around 90% of them seen only once. Sequences were obtained from peripheral blood. These receptors were collected from a man between 60 and 70 years old with active COVID-19. The CDR3 runs from the conserved cysteine through the conserved F or W. D genes are given only for firm matches. The size of a clone is reported for some rows only, either as once, few or many, or as a class for expanded clones.

clone_size | j_call | d_call | v_call | cdr3_nt | cdr3_aa
. | TRBJ2-5 | . | TRBV4-1 | TGCGCCAGCAGCCAAGATCGATTGGGGAGAGAGACCCAGTACTTC | CASSQDRLGRETQYF
. | TRBJ2-2 | . | TRBV7-2 | TGTGCCACACGTCGAGGGCTTGACACCGGGGAGCTGTTTTTT | CATRRGLDTGELFF
. | TRBJ2-7 | . | TRBV6-2/TRBV6-3 | TGTGCCAGCAGTTTCGTAGCTGGTTACGAGCAGTACTTC | CASSFVAGYEQYF
. | TRBJ1-2 | . | TRBV5-6 | TGTGCCAGCAGCTTCGGGACAACCGTTCGCGGCTATGGCTACACCTTC | CASSFGTTVRGYGYTF
. | TRBJ2-1 | TRBD1 | TRBV20-1 | TGCAGTGCTACATTAGGGACAGTTTGGATCTTC | CSATLGTVWIF
. | TRBJ1-5 | TRBD1 | TRBV7-8 | TGTGCCAGCAGCTTTGCCGGACAGGGATTTTTCAATCAGCCCCAGCATTTT | CASSFAGQGFFNQPQHF
. | TRBJ1-2 | TRBD1 | TRBV24-1 | TGTGCCACCAGTGACAGGACAGGGGGCGGTCTCGGCTACACCTTC | CATSDRTGGGLGYTF
. | TRBJ1-1 | TRBD1 | TRBV7-9 | TGTGCCAGCAGCTTAGGAACAGGGGTAGGGTCTGAAGCTTTCTTT | CASSLGTGVGSEAFF
. | TRBJ1-1 | TRBD1 | TRBV7-9 | TGTGCCAGCAGCCCCTCCGGGACAGGGCCCGTAACTTTCTTT | CASSPSGTGPVTFF
once | TRBJ2-3 | TRBD2 | TRBV7-9 | TGTGCCAGCAGGACTAGCGGGGGCCGGAATACAGATACGCAGTATTTT | CASRTSGGRNTDTQYF
. | TRBJ2-1 | TRBD2 | TRBV11-2 | TGTGCCAGCAGCTTAGTCAGCGGGGGGAATGAGCAGTTCTTC | CASSLVSGGNEQFF
. | TRBJ2-7 | TRBD1 | TRBV18 | TGTGCCAGCTCACCGGTCCAGGGGGCCTACGAGCAGTACTTC | CASSPVQGAYEQYF
. | TRBJ2-6 | . | TRBV10-3 | TGTGCCATCAGTGAGGCCCCCCCAGGGGTCGCTCGCTCTGGGGCCAACGTCCTGACTTTC | CAISEAPPGVARSGANVLTF
. | TRBJ2-7 | . | TRBV5-1 | TGCGCCAGCAGCGAGGACCCCAACTCAGGGCGCGAGCAGTACTTC | CASSEDPNSGREQYF
. | TRBJ2-3 | . | TRBV19 | TGTGCCAGTAAAATTAGCGGAAGCAGCACAGATACGCAGTATTTT | CASKISGSSTDTQYF
once | TRBJ1-5 | . | TRBV7-9 | TGTGCCAGCAGCTTAGGCAGACAGGTTCATGAGCCCCAGCATTTT | CASSLGRQVHEPQHF
. | TRBJ2-3 | . | TRBV6-6 | TGTGCCAGCAGTTACACGAGCGGTACGCAGTATTTT | CASSYTSGTQYF
few | TRBJ2-7 | TRBD2 | TRBV10-2 | TGCGCCAGCAGTTTGGGACTAGAGGGCGAAGAGCAGTACTTC | CASSLGLEGEEQYF
. | TRBJ1-1 | . | TRBV6-5 | TGTGCCAGCAGGCGAGGGCGAGGAAGTAGCACTGAAGCTTTCTTT | CASRRGRGSSTEAFF
. | TRBJ2-1 | . | TRBV9 | TGTGCCAGCGGGGTGGCGGGGAGAGTCAATGAGCAGTTCTTC | CASGVAGRVNEQFF
. | TRBJ1-2 | . | TRBV5-6 | TGTGCCAGCAGCAGCTCGGGAGGTCCCTATGGCTACACCTTC | CASSSSGGPYGYTF
. | TRBJ2-3 | TRBD2 | TRBV7-2 | TGTGCCAGCAGCTTAGCTAGCGGGGGGGTAGATACGCAGTATTTT | CASSLASGGVDTQYF
. | TRBJ1-4 | . | TRBV28 | TGTGCCAGCAGTTTATTTGGGGCAGGGGTAAATGAAAAACTGTTTTTT | CASSLFGAGVNEKLFF
. | TRBJ2-5 | TRBD2 | TRBV7-9 | TGTGCCAGCAGCTTACGGGGGGAGCTCCAAGAGACCCAGTACTTC | CASSLRGELQETQYF
. | TRBJ1-2 | TRBD1 | TRBV5-6 | TGTGCCAGCAGAAGACAGGGCGGCTATGGCTACACCTTC | CASRRQGGYGYTF
. | TRBJ2-7 | . | TRBV6-2/TRBV6-3 | TGTGCCAGCAGTTTCCCGGACGAGCAGTACTTC | CASSFPDEQYF
. | TRBJ1-6 | . | TRBV5-1 | TGCGCCAGCAGCTTGGTTCCATCAAATAATTCACCCCTCCACTTT | CASSLVPSNNSPLHF
. | TRBJ1-1 | TRBD1 | TRBV24-1 | TGTGCCACCAGTGACCCGGGACAGGGCGAGGCTTTCTTT | CATSDPGQGEAFF
. | TRBJ1-5 | TRBD1 | TRBV28 | TGTGCCAGCAGTTTCCTGACAGGGCGTCAGCCCCAGCATTTT | CASSFLTGRQPQHF
. | TRBJ2-3 | TRBD2 | TRBV10-3 | TGTGCCATCACCCGGGGACTAGCGGGGGCTAGCACAGATACGCAGTATTTT | CAITRGLAGASTDTQYF
. | TRBJ2-2 | TRBD2 | TRBV2 | TGTGCCAGCAGACCTCCTAGCGGGGGGGCGTTCGGGGAGCTGTTTTTT | CASRPPSGGAFGELFF
. | TRBJ1-6 | . | TRBV12-3/TRBV12-4 | TGTGCCAGCAGTCCGTCAGGGGTCGCACCCCTCCACTTT | CASSPSGVAPLHF
. | TRBJ2-5 | . | TRBV5-1 | TGCGCCAGCAGCTTGGACCACCGACCGGGGGAGACCCAGTACTTC | CASSLDHRPGETQYF
. | TRBJ2-3 | TRBD2 | TRBV19 | TGTGCCAGTAGTACGTTAGGACTAGCGGAATCAGATACGCAGTATTTT | CASSTLGLAESDTQYF
. | TRBJ1-4 | . | TRBV4-2 | TGTGCCAGCAGCCAAGCGGACCTGGGAGGTGTAAAACTGTTTTTT | CASSQADLGGVKLFF
. | TRBJ2-7 | . | TRBV6-6 | TGTGCCAGCAGTTACTCTAGCGGTGGGGCCTACGAGCAGTACTTC | CASSYSSGGAYEQYF
once | TRBJ2-1 | TRBD1 | TRBV6-5 | TGTGCCAGCAGTTACTCCGGGACAGGGAACAATGAGCAGTTCTTC | CASSYSGTGNNEQFF
. | TRBJ1-6 | . | TRBV25-1 | TGTGCCAGCAGCTCCAAGAGCTCCTATAATTCACCCCTCCACTTT | CASSSKSSYNSPLHF
few | TRBJ2-1 | . | TRBV5-4 | TGTGCCAGCAGCTTAAGGGGCTCCTACAATGAGCAGTTCTTC | CASSLRGSYNEQFF
. | TRBJ1-4 | . | TRBV5-1 | TGCGCCAGCAGCAAGAACCCAGGTCCTAATGAAAAACTGTTTTTT | CASSKNPGPNEKLFF
. | TRBJ2-6 | TRBD1 | TRBV28 | TGTGCCAGCAGTCCCAGACAGGGGGCGGGCTCTGGGGCCAACGTCCTGACTTTC | CASSPRQGAGSGANVLTF
. | TRBJ2-3 | TRBD2 | TRBV3-1/TRBV3-2 | TGTGCCAGCAGCCTGTCTAGCGGGGCGACAGATACGCAGTATTTT | CASSLSSGATDTQYF
. | TRBJ2-7 | . | TRBV6-5 | TGTGCCAGCAGTTACTCGAACCGGGGAATGCAGTACTTC | CASSYSNRGMQYF